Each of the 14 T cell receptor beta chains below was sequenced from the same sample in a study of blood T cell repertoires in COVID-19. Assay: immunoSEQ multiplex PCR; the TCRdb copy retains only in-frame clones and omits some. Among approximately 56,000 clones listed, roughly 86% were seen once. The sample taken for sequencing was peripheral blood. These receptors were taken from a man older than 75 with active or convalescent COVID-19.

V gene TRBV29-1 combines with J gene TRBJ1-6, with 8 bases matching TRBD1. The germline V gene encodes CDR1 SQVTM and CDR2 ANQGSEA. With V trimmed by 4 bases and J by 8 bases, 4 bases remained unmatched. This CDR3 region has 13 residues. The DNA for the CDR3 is TGCAGCGTTGGACAGGGGAACGATTCACCCCTCCACTTT. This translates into CSVGQGNDSPLHF.

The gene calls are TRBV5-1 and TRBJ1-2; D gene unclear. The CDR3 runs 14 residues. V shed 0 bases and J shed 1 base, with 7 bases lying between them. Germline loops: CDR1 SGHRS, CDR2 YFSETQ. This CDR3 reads CASSLDLLNYGYTF. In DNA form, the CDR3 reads TGCGCCAGCAGCTTGGATCTCCTTAACTATGGCTACACCTTC.

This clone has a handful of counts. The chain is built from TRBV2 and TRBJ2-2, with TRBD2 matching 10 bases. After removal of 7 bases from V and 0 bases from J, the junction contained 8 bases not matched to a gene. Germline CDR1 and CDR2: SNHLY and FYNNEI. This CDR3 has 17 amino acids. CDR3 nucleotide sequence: TGTGCCAGCACCATAGAGGGACTAGCGTCGAACACCGGGGAGCTGTTTTTT. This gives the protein CASTIEGLASNTGELFF.

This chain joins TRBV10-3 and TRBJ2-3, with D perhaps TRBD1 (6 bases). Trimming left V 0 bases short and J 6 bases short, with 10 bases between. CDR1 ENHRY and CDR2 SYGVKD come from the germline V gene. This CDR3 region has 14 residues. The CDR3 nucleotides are TGTGCCATCAGTGAGTCGACAGGTTTGGATACGCAGTATTTT. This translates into CAISESTGLDTQYF.

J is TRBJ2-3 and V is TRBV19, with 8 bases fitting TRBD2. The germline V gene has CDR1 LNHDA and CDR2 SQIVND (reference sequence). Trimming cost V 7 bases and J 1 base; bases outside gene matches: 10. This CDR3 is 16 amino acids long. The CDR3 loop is CASTLSPGGGTDTQYF. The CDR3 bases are TGTGCCAGTACCCTCTCCCCGGGAGGGGGCACAGATACGCAGTATTTT.

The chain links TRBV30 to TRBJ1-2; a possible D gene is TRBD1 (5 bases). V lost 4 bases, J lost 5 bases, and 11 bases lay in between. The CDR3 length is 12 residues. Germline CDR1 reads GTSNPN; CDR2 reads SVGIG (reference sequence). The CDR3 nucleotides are TGTGCCTGGACCCTGACAGCGTATGGCTACACCTTC. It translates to CAWTLTAYGYTF. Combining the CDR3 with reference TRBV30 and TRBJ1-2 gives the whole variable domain SQTIHQWPATLVQPVGSPLSLECTVEGTSNPNLYWYRQAAGRGLQLLFYSVGIGQISSEVPQNLSASRPQDRQFILSSKKLLLSDSGFYLCAWTLTAYGYTFGSGTRLTVV.

Written as DNA, the CDR3 is TGTGCCAGCAGTTCAACCACTAGCGGAAACAATCCGCCGTACTTC. This sequence encodes CASSSTTSGNNPPYF. The chain employs TRBV28 and TRBJ2-7; 8 nucleotides agree with TRBD2. CDR1 is MDHEN, CDR2 SYDVKM, per germline. The V segment lost 4 bases and the J segment 12 bases; nucleotides outside the gene matches: 17. The CDR3 has 15 amino acids.

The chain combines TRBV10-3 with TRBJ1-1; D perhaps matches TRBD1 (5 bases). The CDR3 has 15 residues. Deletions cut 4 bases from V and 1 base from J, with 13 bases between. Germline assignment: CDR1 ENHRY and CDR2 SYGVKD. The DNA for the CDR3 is TGTGCCATCAGTGCTTTAGGGGAGGGGAACACTGAAGCTTTCTTT. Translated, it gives CAISALGEGNTEAFF.

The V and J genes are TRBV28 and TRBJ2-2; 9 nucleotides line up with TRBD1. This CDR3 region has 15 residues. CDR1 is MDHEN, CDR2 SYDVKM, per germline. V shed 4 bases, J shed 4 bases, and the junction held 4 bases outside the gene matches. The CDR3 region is CASSSRTGVTGELFF. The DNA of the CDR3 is TGTGCCAGCAGTTCCCGGACAGGGGTCACCGGGGAGCTGTTTTTT. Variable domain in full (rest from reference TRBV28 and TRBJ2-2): DVKVTQSSRYLVKRTGEKVFLECVQDMDHENMFWYRQDPGLGLRLIYFSYDVKMKEKGDIPEGYSVSREKKERFSLILESASTNQTSMYLCASSSRTGVTGELFFGEGSRLTVL.

The CDR3 region has the DNA TGTGCCAGTAGTATAGGAGGGAACAAGCTCTACGAGCAGTACTTC. Translation: CASSIGGNKLYEQYF. The chain employs TRBV19 and TRBJ2-7; TRBD2 is a possible D gene (5 bases). Looked up from germline, CDR1 is LNHDA and CDR2 is SQIVND (reference sequence). CDR3 length: 15 amino acids. Trimming shortened V by 1 base and J by 3 bases, and 13 bases separated the two germline ends.

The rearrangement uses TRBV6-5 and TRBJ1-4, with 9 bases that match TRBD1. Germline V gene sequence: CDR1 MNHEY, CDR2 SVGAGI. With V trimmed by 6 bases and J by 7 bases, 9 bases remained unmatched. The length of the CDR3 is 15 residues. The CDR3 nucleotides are TGTGCCAGCAGGACCGGGACAGGGTTGGGTGAAAAACTGTTTTTT. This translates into CASRTGTGLGEKLFF.

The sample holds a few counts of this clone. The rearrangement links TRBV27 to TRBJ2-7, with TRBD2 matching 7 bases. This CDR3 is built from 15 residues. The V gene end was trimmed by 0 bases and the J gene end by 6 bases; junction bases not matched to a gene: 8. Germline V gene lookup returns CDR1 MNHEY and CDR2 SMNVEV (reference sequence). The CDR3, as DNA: TGTGCCAGCAGTTTATCGGGCGGGAGCCCTTCCGAGCAGTACTTC. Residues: CASSLSGGSPSEQYF.

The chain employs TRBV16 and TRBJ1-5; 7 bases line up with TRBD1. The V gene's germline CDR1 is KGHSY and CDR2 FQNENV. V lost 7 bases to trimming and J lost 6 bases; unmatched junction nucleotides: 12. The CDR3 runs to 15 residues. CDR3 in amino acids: CASKRDDREGQPQHF. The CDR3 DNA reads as TGTGCCAGCAAAAGGGATGACAGGGAAGGTCAGCCCCAGCATTTT.

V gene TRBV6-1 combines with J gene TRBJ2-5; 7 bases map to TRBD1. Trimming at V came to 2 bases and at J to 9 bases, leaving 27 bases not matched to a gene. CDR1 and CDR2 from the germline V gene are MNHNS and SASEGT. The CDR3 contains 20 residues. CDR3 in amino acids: CASSELTRQGRGWVKEAQYF. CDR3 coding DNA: TGTGCCAGCAGTGAATTAACACGACAGGGCCGAGGGTGGGTGAAGGAGGCCCAGTACTTC.